This T cell receptor (beta chain) was sequenced during a study of post-analysis software for immune sequencing data (dated by TCRdb to about 2015). General notes on the study: Recorded disease courses included relapsing-remitting, secondary progressive and progressive-relapsing multiple sclerosis, with some patients lacking subtype annotation. A subset of samples was prepared in parallel using single-end sample barcoding, then pooled and co-amplified after Illumina adapter ligation. The multiple sclerosis patient repertoires were compared with 10 to 12 previously published healthy control repertoires from donors aged about 6 to 26 years.

To demonstrate the VDJtools post-analysis software, the study profiled TCR beta repertoires from the peripheral blood of about 13 young patients with multiple sclerosis. The multiple sclerosis patients were children and adolescents between roughly 6 and 16 years of age. Overall results and qualifications from the work: The control group was slightly older than the multiple sclerosis patient group. Direct clustering with F measure revealed strong co-clustering of samples prepared in the same batch, which led to a batch-effect correction. Normalized Chao1 diversity was significantly lower in multiple sclerosis patients than controls, suggesting substantial peripheral T-cell clonal expansion. Patients showed significantly higher frequencies than controls for roughly five TRBV segments, among them TRBV5-6, TRBV5-1 and TRBV20-1.

Note on this clonotype: Its antigen is currently not known. No qualities accompany the bases; no much larger clone lies one base away.

Library preparation used PCR. For sequencing, an Illumina HiSeq 2500 was employed. To reduce PCR and sequencing biases, unique molecular identifiers were incorporated into the TCR beta cDNA libraries. Every 1 to 10 million input T cells yielded some 500,000 cDNA molecules, meaning each molecule approximated one T cell. Patient libraries were prepared and sequenced with the same protocol used for the earlier healthy control dataset. Within a given batch, samples were prepared together, multiplexed and sequenced on the same HiSeq lane. In the authors' own workflow: MIGEC handled the raw barcoded reads, throwing out single-read molecular identifier groups before consensus assembly and CDR3 extraction. Clonotype tables were post-analysed with VDJtools, normalizing diversity by down-sampling all datasets to the smallest sample size. Repertoire overlap clustering matched CDR3 amino acid but not nucleotide sequences to correct batch-related cross-sample contamination. TCRdb reprocessing: public reads trimmed at Q25 with fastp, clones called with MiXCR, in-frame beta chains kept. Entries that share a CDR3 protein sequence are merged under the most common genes and DNA. These V and J calls are TCRdb output, not the study's own analysis. The sample table holds 450,000 to 700,000 distinct CDR3 sequences, of which roughly 47% were seen once. 1.5% to 2% of the sample is held by the ten biggest clonotypes.

The germline ends are 11 bases apart after V is trimmed by 7 bases and J by 4 bases. Reading from cysteine to phenylalanine, the CDR3 counts 12 amino acids. Solely the CDR3 DNA is kept, with 36 bases framed from the first base. Here the chain combines TRBV12-3 or TRBV12-4 and TRBJ2-7; perhaps TRBD1 is the D gene, with 6 bases matching. The sequenced sample consisted of blood. This receptor was identified in a girl aged 5-17 years with multiple sclerosis. The nucleotide sequence reads as follows: TGTGCCAGCACCACGAGGGGGTACGAGCAGTACTTC. Protein translation: CASTTRGYEQYF.